This entry describes one TCR beta chain. The data originate from a study of blood T cell repertoires in COVID-19. Study summary: Sites across the United States, Italy and Spain contributed samples from acute and convalescent COVID-19. PBMCs, B-cell-depleted T cells, or T cells provided the cDNA or gDNA that made up the material.

Original methodology: Estimated nucleated cell counts came from reference gene primer amplification. Libraries were prepared by immunoSEQ multiplex PCR; TCRdb keeps only in-frame clonotypes and omits some of them. V and J calls and clone size are copied from that table; D and trimming were computed from the DNA. The top ten hold around 20% of the sample, which has approximately 69,000 clones, roughly 76% seen once. The germline gives CDR1 MDHEN, CDR2 SYDVKM. With 5 bases clipped from V and 7 bases from J, the junction kept 2 bases outside the gene matches. CDR3 length: 12 residues. This receptor was obtained from a woman between 65 and 79 years old with acute or convalescent COVID-19. Sequenced: peripheral blood. The chain uses TRBV28 and TRBJ1-5; 7 bases agree with TRBD1. The CDR3 DNA reads TGTGCCAGCAGTGACAGGGTCCAGCCCCAGCATTTT. Translated, it gives CASSDRVQPQHF.